These 19 T cell receptor beta chains were sequenced from one sample in a study of cytomegalovirus exposure and HLA in healthy donors. 60 Vbeta and 13 Jbeta primers were used in PCR. Only in-frame clones appear in the TCRdb table, and some are missing; sequencing was by immunoSEQ multiplex PCR. This sample has 200,000 or so clones, with around 85% found just once. The sequenced material came from PBMCs. The receptor source for this set is a man aged 45-60 years in good health and CMV-seronegative.

This rearrangement joins TRBV20-1 to TRBJ1-2, with 10 positions matching TRBD1. Germline V gene sequence: CDR1 DFQATT, CDR2 SNEGSKA (reference sequence). This CDR3 is built from 11 residues. For the CDR3, the DNA is TGCAGGGCCGGGACAGGGGACGGCTACACCTTC. The encoded protein is CRAGTGDGYTF.

The J gene is TRBJ2-7, the V gene TRBV7-2; TRBD1 aligns across 7 bases. The CDR3 totals 15 residues. CDR1 and CDR2 from the germline V gene are SGHTA and FQGNSA. V shed 6 bases, J shed 2 bases, and the junction held 10 bases outside the gene matches. CDR3 loop: CASSRDSISPYEQYF. The CDR3, as DNA: TGTGCCAGCAGTCGGGACAGCATCTCGCCCTACGAGCAGTACTTC.

V is TRBV28 and J is TRBJ1-5; TRBD1 matches at 11 bases. This CDR3 comprises 14 residues. Germline V gene sequence: CDR1 MDHEN, CDR2 SYDVKM. J gave up 7 bases and V 5 bases, and 4 bases lay outside the gene matches. The CDR3 DNA follows: TGTGCCAGCAGTCCCGGACAGGGGGCCCAGCCCCAGCATTTT. Translating it yields CASSPGQGAQPQHF.

This clone was found a few times. The chain joins TRBV5-4 to TRBJ2-7, with TRBD2 matching over 9 bases. Germline CDR1 SGHNT, CDR2 YYREEE (reference sequence). The junction had 5 bases not matched to a gene; V was cut back by 0 bases and J by 4 bases. This CDR3 has 15 residues. DNA of the CDR3: TGTGCCAGCAGCTTGGTCGCTAGCGGGAAGTACGAGCAGTACTTC. It codes for CASSLVASGKYEQYF.

The chain joins TRBV28 to TRBJ1-6, with TRBD1 as a possible D gene (5 bases). V shed 6 bases and J shed 10 bases, with 10 bases lying between them. Germline CDR1 reads MDHEN; CDR2 reads SYDVKM. This CDR3 is 12 amino acids long. The CDR3 DNA reads as TGTGCCAGCAGCCGGGGGTCGTCACCCCTCCACTTT. As protein: CASSRGSSPLHF. Using reference TRBV28 and TRBJ1-6 for the parts outside the CDR3, the full variable domain is DVKVTQSSRYLVKRTGEKVFLECVQDMDHENMFWYRQDPGLGLRLIYFSYDVKMKEKGDIPEGYSVSREKKERFSLILESASTNQTSMYLCASSRGSSPLHFGNGTRLTVT.

This chain joins TRBV7-2 and TRBJ2-2; the match to TRBD2 covers 10 bases. V lost 1 base to trimming and J lost 1 base; unmatched junction nucleotides: 6. The CDR3 sequence is 18 residues long. The germline gives CDR1 SGHTA, CDR2 FQGNSA. The CDR3 bases are TGTGCCAGCAGCTTAGTTCGACCTAGCGGGGGGAACACCGGGGAGCTGTTTTTT. Amino acids: CASSLVRPSGGNTGELFF.

V gene TRBV5-6 combines with J gene TRBJ1-3, with TRBD1 as a possible D gene (5 bases). The germline V gene has CDR1 SGHDT and CDR2 YYEEEE. With 2 bases removed from V and 0 bases from J, the gap between germline ends came to 9 bases. CDR3 size: 15 residues. CDR3 protein: CASSFDRYSGNTIYF. CDR3 coding DNA: TGTGCCAGCAGCTTCGACAGATACTCTGGAAACACCATATATTTT.

The gene calls are TRBV2 and TRBJ2-7, with 12 bases fitting TRBD2. J gave up 2 bases and V 5 bases, and 4 bases lay outside the gene matches. Germline lookup yields CDR1 SNHLY and CDR2 FYNNEI. CDR3 size: 15 residues. Written as DNA, the CDR3 is TGTGCCAGCAGTTTTGGGACTAGCGGGCCCTACGAGCAGTACTTC. This codes for CASSFGTSGPYEQYF.

The chain uses TRBV9 and TRBJ2-7; TRBD2 might be the D (5 bases). The CDR3 extends over 13 amino acids. The germline V and J ends were trimmed by 4 bases and 0 bases, with 8 bases remaining between them. Germline V gene data show CDR1 as SGDLS and CDR2 as YYNGEE. The CDR3 coding sequence is TGTGCCAGCAGCATCGGGGTCTCCTACGAGCAGTACTTC. Protein: CASSIGVSYEQYF.

This clone was observed once. This sequence joins TRBV5-1 and TRBJ2-7, with 15 bases fitting TRBD2. The CDR3 extends over 18 amino acids. The trim removed 4 bases at V and 4 bases at J, leaving 12 bases unmatched. CDR1 is SGHRS and CDR2 is YFSETQ in the germline V gene. In nucleotides, the CDR3 is TGCGCCAGCAGCCTGCTAGGACTAGCGGGAGGGCCGTCGTACGAGCAGTACTTC. Its protein is CASSLLGLAGGPSYEQYF.

This chain connects TRBV27 to TRBJ1-1; a possible D gene is TRBD1 (5 bases). In germline, CDR1 is MNHEY, CDR2 SMNVEV (reference sequence). The CDR3 consists of 14 residues. With 6 bases removed from V and 1 base from J, the gap between germline ends came to 12 bases. This CDR3 is CASRRQGGNTEAFF. The CDR3 DNA is TGTGCCAGCAGGAGGCAGGGAGGGAACACTGAAGCTTTCTTT.

The chain employs TRBV9 and TRBJ1-3; D unclear. The CDR3 has 15 residues. Per the germline V gene, CDR1 is SGDLS and CDR2 is YYNGEE. Trimming took 0 bases from V and 0 from J, leaving 7 bases between them. Here the CDR3 reads CASSVVGLSGNTIYF. The CDR3 bases are TGTGCCAGCAGCGTAGTTGGGCTCTCTGGAAACACCATATATTTT. Combining the CDR3 with reference TRBV9 and TRBJ1-3 gives the whole variable domain DSGVTQTPKHLITATGQRVTLRCSPRSGDLSVYWYQQSLDQGLQFLIQYYNGEERAKGNILERFSAQQFPDLHSELNLSSLELGDSALYFCASSVVGLSGNTIYFGEGSWLTVV.

The CDR3 nucleotides read TGTGCCAGCAGCGAGGGCCCGGCGGGCTACAATGAGCAGTTCTTC. This codes for CASSEGPAGYNEQFF. The chain links TRBV9 to TRBJ2-1; possible D gene TRBD2, 5 bases. Deletions cut 3 bases from V and 3 bases from J, with 13 bases between. Per germline, CDR1 SGDLS and CDR2 YYNGEE. This CDR3 has 15 residues.

The chain uses TRBV28 and TRBJ2-5; TRBD2 agrees at 8 bases. CDR1 is MDHEN, CDR2 SYDVKM, per germline. CDR3 length equals 16 residues. V lost 7 bases and J lost 5; bases outside the gene matches: 15. The CDR3 nucleotides read TGTGCCAGCACCCTATTAAGCGGGAGCTCACAGGAGACCCAGTACTTC. Translated: CASTLLSGSSQETQYF.

The chain links TRBV10-3 to TRBJ2-5; D is perhaps TRBD1 (7 bases). The end of the DNA is better explained by TRBJ2-7, so the J call may be wrong. The CDR3 spans 12 residues. From germline, CDR1 is ENHRY and CDR2 SYGVKD. CDR3 sequence reads: CAPQEGAVEQYF. Here the CDR3 DNA reads TGTGCCCCCCAGGAGGGGGCAGTCGAGCAGTACTTC.

This rearrangement joins TRBV29-1 to TRBJ1-1, with D tentatively TRBD1 (5 bases). CDR1 SQVTM and CDR2 ANQGSEA come from the germline V gene. The CDR3 totals 10 residues. CDR3 DNA sequence: TGCGGGGGGGGGAACACTGAAGCTTTCTTT. This encodes CGGGNTEAFF.

On this clone: One end of the junction fails to match germline, which may point to a read error. The genes are TRBV7-7 and TRBJ2-7; 10 positions match TRBD2. The CDR3 covers 14 residues. Looked up from germline, CDR1 is SSHAT and CDR2 is FNYEAQ (reference sequence). The CDR3 loop reads CASSPNIAGGEQYF. Written as DNA, the CDR3 is TGTGCTAGCAGCCCCAATATAGCGGGAGGCGAGCAGTACTTC.

The chain has TRBV9 and TRBJ1-6, with 8 bases fitting TRBD1. The trim removed 3 bases at V and 14 bases at J, leaving 13 bases unmatched. Germline values: CDR1 SGDLS, CDR2 YYNGEE. This CDR3 has 15 residues. CDR3 amino acids: CASSEQGVGVQALHF. The DNA of the CDR3 is TGTGCCAGCAGCGAACAGGGGGTAGGAGTTCAAGCCCTCCACTTT.

The chain couples TRBV5-1 to TRBJ2-1, with 8 bases aligning to TRBD2. The ends lost 4 bases at V and 8 bases at J; junction bases unmatched: 11. This CDR3 is 15 amino acids long. Germline CDR1 reads SGHRS; CDR2 reads YFSETQ. In DNA form, the CDR3 reads TGCGCCAGCAGCCCGACCTCCGGGAGGGTCGATGAGCAGTTCTTC. This gives the protein CASSPTSGRVDEQFF.